The entry below gives a single T cell receptor (beta chain) sequence along with its context. No antigen is known for it. Compared with germline, one end of the junction differs, possibly owing to a read error. This entry is derived from a study of blood T cells in healthy people across ages. Whole-study findings and limits: Unsorted PBMC input precluded a conclusive naive versus antigen-experienced comparison.

The germline gives CDR1 SGHDT, CDR2 YYEEEE. This CDR3 spans 11 amino acids. The authors ran a second PCR of roughly 6 to 12 cycles using a sample-barcoded 5' primer and a J-beta primer mix. Every molecule of cDNA carried a tag from a template-switch adaptor with 12 random nucleotides. Sequencing recovered at least 2.5 million CDR3-containing paired-end reads from each sample. Using its own MiXCR run on the 5' RACE reads, TCRdb lists one record per CDR3 protein. The data show approximately 1,000,000 distinct CDR3 sequences, with roughly two fifths seen just once and about 12% held by the top ten. The sequence was obtained from a man aged 18 to 35 in good health. The chain carries TRBV5-6 and TRBJ2-1, with no clear D. The source material was blood. The DNA for the CDR3 is TGTGCCAGCAACTTGGCCAATGAGCAGTTCTTC. Residues: CASNLANEQFF.